The entry below describes one T cell receptor beta chain. Its antigen is still unknown. Clones were read by immunoSEQ multiplex PCR, and TCRdb kept only the in-frame ones, dropping some. This sample has about 43,000 clones, with less than 85% found just once. A history of autoimmune disease or systemic immunosuppression excluded patients. These data come from a study of OX40 agonist ivuxolimab in advanced cancers. On the study more broadly: Ivuxolimab, which patients received intravenously every 2 weeks, was dosed at 0.01 to 10 mg/kg. Study observations and caveats: Compared with CD4+, CD8+ T cells on average had more expanded clones.

The CDR3 covers 14 residues. V dropped 6 bases and J dropped 6 bases, with 17 bases sitting between them. Germline-derived CDR1 and CDR2 are SGHTA and FQGNSA. J is TRBJ1-2 and V is TRBV7-2, with unresolved D. The sequence came from an adult with an advanced solid tumor such as melanoma, head and neck, liver or kidney cancer. Sequenced material: CD4+ or CD8+ T cells sorted from blood, taken in a trial of the OX40 agonist ivuxolimab. The CDR3 sequence is CASSPDPERNGYTF. CDR3 DNA sequence: TGTGCCAGCAGTCCCGACCCGGAGAGGAATGGCTACACCTTC.